This T cell receptor beta chain was found in a study of shared clonotypes between healthy human individuals. V was cut by 2 bases and J by 0 bases, with 13 bases left in between. The CDR3 is 16 residues long. CDR1 and CDR2 (germline): MNHNS, SASEGT. Deep was the level used in running the assay. Clones were sequenced by immunoSEQ multiplex PCR, and TCRdb holds only the in-frame ones, with some missing. Of a few hundred thousand clones in the sample, around 96% were seen once. Sequencing input: memory CD8+ T cells sorted from blood. Subset given: CD45RO+ cells pooled with CCR7-negative TemRA cells. This clonotype was sampled from a man between 25 and 39 years old in good health. The chain couples TRBV6-1 to TRBJ1-1; perhaps TRBD1 as D (5 bases). The CDR3 DNA reads as TGTGCCAGCAGTGAATGGGGGGGATTGATGAACACTGAAGCTTTCTTT. Its translation is CASSEWGGLMNTEAFF.